The source of this TCR beta chain is a study of T cell changes during pregnancy in multiple sclerosis. The germline V and J ends were trimmed by 3 bases and 5 bases, with 8 bases remaining between them. Germline V gene lookup returns CDR1 SNHLY and CDR2 FYNNEI. The CDR3 spans 12 residues. This table comes from immunoSEQ multiplex PCR, and its TCRdb copy is limited to in-frame clones, with some not included. The table lists approximately 23,000 clones, approximately 89% of them singletons. The rearrangement links TRBV2 to TRBJ2-7; D may be TRBD1 (5 bases). The sequence was collected from a female donor in good health, enrolled as a control in a pregnancy study. Sample: CD4+ T cells from peripheral blood mononuclear cells, taken after pregnancy. CDR3 sequence: CASSDRVHEQYF. The DNA for the CDR3 is TGTGCCAGCAGTGACAGGGTCCACGAGCAGTACTTC. Full variable domain (remainder filled in from reference TRBV2 and TRBJ2-7): EPEVTQTPSHQVTQMGQEVILRCVPISNHLYFYWYRQILGQKVEFLVSFYNNEISEKSEIFDDQFSVERPDGSNFTLKIRSTKLEDSAMYFCASSDRVHEQYFGPGTRLTVT.